The source of this T cell receptor beta chain is a study of T cells in Graves' hyperthyroidism and ophthalmopathy. This clonotype appeared many times. RNA transcripts were the template for amplifying TCR beta CDR3 regions. The HTBI primer set was used in a first-round RT-PCR of the TCR CDR3. MiXCR was run by TCRdb on the multiplex PCR reads, yielding one entry per CDR3 protein. The sample yields around 350,000 distinct CDR3 sequences, 13% seen once. Sequences were obtained from blood. This sequence originates from a young woman with Graves' hyperthyroidism.

DNA of the CDR3: TGTGCCAGCAGCTCGGACCCTTGGACAGGGAACACTGAAGCTTTCTTT. Encoded protein: CASSSDPWTGNTEAFF. This chain uses TRBV5-5 with TRBJ1-1; 7 nucleotides match TRBD1. The CDR3 length is 16 residues. Germline values: CDR1 SGHKS, CDR2 YYEKEE (reference sequence). With 3 bases clipped from V and 1 base from J, the junction kept 9 bases outside the gene matches.